The 11 T cell receptor beta chains below all came from one sample that was sequenced in a study of blood T cells in healthy people across ages (dated by TCRdb to 2014 to 2015). Preparation of the library involved 5' RACE. Sequenced on an Illumina HiSeq 2500. A second roughly 6 to 11 cycle PCR used a sample-barcoded 5' primer and a J-beta primer mix. TCRdb reprocessed the public reads (quality trimming at Q25 with fastp, clone calling with MiXCR) and kept in-frame beta chains. Rows are combined by CDR3 protein, so each entry shows the most common genes and DNA. This sample gives 1.4 million to 1.5 million distinct CDR3 sequences in total; approximately 40% of them show up just once. The ten top clones hold 7% to 9% of the sample. Sequenced material: blood. The receptors derive from a woman aged 18 to 35 in good health.

This clonotype was seen ten or more times. Written as DNA, the CDR3 is TGTGCCAGCAGTGAGGTCGGGGATAATCAGCCCCAGCATTTT. Translating it yields CASSEVGDNQPQHF. The chain is built from TRBV25-1 and TRBJ1-5; D is unclear. CDR1 MGHDK and CDR2 SYGVNS come from the germline V gene. The CDR3 totals 14 residues. The germline V and J ends were trimmed by 3 bases and 4 bases, with 10 bases remaining between them.

V gene TRBV12-3 or TRBV12-4 combines with J gene TRBJ1-6; 8 bases are shared with TRBD1. The junction had 5 bases not matched to a gene; V was cut back by 5 bases and J by 11 bases. CDR3 length: 13 amino acids. In DNA form, the CDR3 reads TGTGCCAGCAGTCCAGGGGGCAGGACACCCCTCCACTTT. Translating gives CASSPGGRTPLHF.

V usage is TRBV9 and J usage is TRBJ2-1; possibly TRBD1 for D (6 bases). Germline lookup yields CDR1 SGDLS and CDR2 YYNGEE. Trimming took off 4 bases at V and 4 bases at J, with 15 bases between the two ends. The length of the CDR3 is 15 residues. CDR3 nucleotide sequence: TGTGCCAGCAGCCCTACTATGGACAGTTACAATGAGCAGTTCTTC. Translation: CASSPTMDSYNEQFF.

In regard to this clonotype: An end of the junction does not agree with germline; a read error may underlie this. This chain connects TRBV2 to TRBJ2-7; no reliable D call. The length of the CDR3 is 12 residues. Germline-derived CDR1 and CDR2 are SNHLY and FYNNEI. The CDR3 DNA reads as TGTTCCAGCAGTGTGTCCCCTTGGGAGCAGTACTTC. It specifies CSSSVSPWEQYF.

This clonotype was seen many times. The CDR3 DNA reads TGCAGCGTGTTGGGGGGGCAGGGGGTCGATGAGCAGTTCTTC. It yields the protein CSVLGGQGVDEQFF. V usage is TRBV29-1 and J usage is TRBJ2-1, with D possibly being TRBD1 or TRBD2 (7 bases each). Trimming pared 6 bases from V and 8 bases from J, leaving 20 bases between. This CDR3 contains 14 residues. In germline, CDR1 is SQVTM, CDR2 ANQGSEA.

V and J are TRBV4-1 and TRBJ1-1; D remains unclear. Germline CDR1 MGHRA, CDR2 YSYEKL. CDR3 length: 14 amino acids. The V end lost 2 bases, the J end lost 1 base, and 8 bases lay between the germline ends. CDR3 sequence: CASSQITGNTEAFF. Here the CDR3 DNA reads TGCGCCAGCAGCCAAATTACGGGGAACACTGAAGCTTTCTTT.

This chain connects TRBV5-1 to TRBJ2-2; D perhaps matches TRBD2 (6 bases). V was pared by 1 base and J by 8 bases, with 15 bases between. The CDR3 has 15 amino acids. CDR1 is SGHRS, CDR2 YFSETQ, per germline. In DNA, the CDR3 is TGCGCCAGCAGCTTGACGGGGGATTCAACGGGGGAGCTGTTTTTT. Translated: CASSLTGDSTGELFF.

This clonotype was seen a handful of times. The V and J genes are TRBV29-1 and TRBJ2-4, with D unresolved. Germline-derived CDR1 and CDR2 are SQVTM and ANQGSEA. Trimming left V 4 bases short and J 3 bases short, with 10 bases between. The CDR3 loop spans 13 amino acids. The DNA of the CDR3 is TGCAGCGTTGTGAGGCAAGACAAAAACATTCAGTACTTC. This sequence encodes CSVVRQDKNIQYF.

The chain recombines TRBV20-1 with TRBJ2-1; 9 bases line up with TRBD2. The better agreement between TRBJ2-7 and the DNA end casts doubt on the J call. Per germline, CDR1 DFQATT and CDR2 SNEGSKA (reference sequence). This CDR3 is 12 amino acids long. CDR3 DNA: TGCAGCGGGCCAGGCGGGAGGGGTGAGCAGTACTTC. This gives the protein CSGPGGRGEQYF.

The rearrangement joins TRBV25-1 to TRBJ2-1; 8 bases match TRBD1. The germline V gene has CDR1 MGHDK and CDR2 SYGVNS. The CDR3 length is 17 residues. Trimming removed 0 bases from V and 7 bases from J; junction bases left unmatched: 11. CDR3 sequence: CASSEYSGRTGRNEQFF. For the CDR3, the DNA is TGTGCCAGCAGTGAATATAGTGGACGGACAGGGAGGAATGAGCAGTTCTTC.

The chain joins TRBV6-6 to TRBJ1-2; weak D call: TRBD1 (6 bases). V gave up 6 bases and J gave up 7 bases, with 24 bases separating them. Germline lookup yields CDR1 MNHNY and CDR2 SVGAGI (reference sequence). The CDR3 is 16 residues long. The DNA for the CDR3 is TGTGCCAGCAGGGAAACAGGGTTACGCGTAGTAGGTGGCTACACCTTC. Translation: CASRETGLRVVGGYTF.